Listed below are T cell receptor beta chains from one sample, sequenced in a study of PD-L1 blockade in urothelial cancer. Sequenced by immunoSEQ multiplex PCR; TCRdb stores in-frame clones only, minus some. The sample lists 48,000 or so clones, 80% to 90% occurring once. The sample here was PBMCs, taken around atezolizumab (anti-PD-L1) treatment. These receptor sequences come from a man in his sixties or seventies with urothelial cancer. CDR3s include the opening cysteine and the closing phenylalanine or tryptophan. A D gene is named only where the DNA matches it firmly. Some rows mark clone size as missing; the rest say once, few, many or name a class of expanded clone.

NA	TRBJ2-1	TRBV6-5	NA	TGTGCCAGCAGTTACTACGGGAATGAGCAGTTCTTC	CASSYYGNEQFF
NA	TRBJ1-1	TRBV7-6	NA	TGTGCCAGCAGCTTGTCAGGAATGAACACTGAAGCTTTCTTT	CASSLSGMNTEAFF
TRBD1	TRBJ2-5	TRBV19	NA	TGTGCCAGTAGTATAGATGGACAGGGCCAAGGTACCCAGTACTTC	CASSIDGQGQGTQYF
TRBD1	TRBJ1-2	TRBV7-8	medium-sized	TGTGCCAGCAGCTTAGACCGACAGGGGATGTATGGCTACACCTTC	CASSLDRQGMYGYTF
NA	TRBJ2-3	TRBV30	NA	TGTGCCTGGCGGGGCGCGGGACGGGGCACAGATACGCAGTATTTT	CAWRGAGRGTDTQYF
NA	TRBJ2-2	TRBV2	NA	TGTGCCAGCAGTGAGATTAGCGGCACCGGGGAGCTGTTTTTT	CASSEISGTGELFF
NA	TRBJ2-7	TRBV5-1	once	TGCGCCAGCAGCGCAACAGGGACCAACTACGAGCAGTACTTC	CASSATGTNYEQYF
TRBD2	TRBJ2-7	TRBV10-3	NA	TGTGCCACTGTAGCGGGGGGCCACGAGCAGTACTTC	CATVAGGHEQYF
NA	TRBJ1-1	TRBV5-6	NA	TGTGCCAGCAGCTCTGCGGACGTAGGGTCGGGGATGCTGGGAGCTTTCTTT	CASSSADVGSGMLGAFF
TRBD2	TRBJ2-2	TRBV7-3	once	TGTGCCAGCAGCTTATCCCCACTAGCGGGAGGGGCTGGCACCGGGGAGCTGTTTTTT	CASSLSPLAGGAGTGELFF
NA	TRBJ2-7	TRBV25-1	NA	TGTGCCAGCAGCAGGGTCGGTTCCTACGAGCAGTACTTC	CASSRVGSYEQYF
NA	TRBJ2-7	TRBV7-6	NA	TGTGCCAGCAGCTTAGCCGTGGTGGGAGGCGAGCAGTACTTC	CASSLAVVGGEQYF
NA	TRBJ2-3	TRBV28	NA	TGTGCCAGCAGTTTACTTAGTTCCTCTAGCACAGATACGCAGTATTTT	CASSLLSSSSTDTQYF
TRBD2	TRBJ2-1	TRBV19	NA	TGTGCCAGTAGTCCTGCGGGAGGGTTGACCGGGGACAATGAGCAGTTCTTC	CASSPAGGLTGDNEQFF
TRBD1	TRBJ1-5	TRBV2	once	TGTGCCAGCACCGTCTTCGGGACAGGGGGTTCGGGGCAGCCCCAGCATTTT	CASTVFGTGGSGQPQHF
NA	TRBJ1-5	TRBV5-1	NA	TGCGCCAGCAGCTTTTTGGGCGGGACGAATCAGCCCCAGCATTTT	CASSFLGGTNQPQHF
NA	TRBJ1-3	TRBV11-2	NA	TGTGCCAGCAGCTTAGACATCTCTGGAAACACCATATATTTT	CASSLDISGNTIYF
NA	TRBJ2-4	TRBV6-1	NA	TGTGCCAGCAGTGAAGCCGGAACAGGGGGGGGCAAAAACATTCAGTACTTC	CASSEAGTGGGKNIQYF
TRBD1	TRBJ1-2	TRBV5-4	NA	TGTGCCAGCAGCGCCCCGACAGGGAAAGAGGGCTACACCTTC	CASSAPTGKEGYTF
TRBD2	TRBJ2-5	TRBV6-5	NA	TGTGCCAGCAGTTACCGCCTTGCGGGGGGAGAGACCCAGTACTTC	CASSYRLAGGETQYF
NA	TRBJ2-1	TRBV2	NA	TGTGCCAGCAGTTCCGACGGGAACAATGAGCAGTTCTTC	CASSSDGNNEQFF
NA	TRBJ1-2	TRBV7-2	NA	TGTGCCAGCAGGCCTGGGGCAGGGATCTCTGGCTACACCTTC	CASRPGAGISGYTF
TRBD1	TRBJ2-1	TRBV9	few	TGTGCCAGCAGCGCCGGGACAGCCTACAATGAGCAGTTCTTC	CASSAGTAYNEQFF
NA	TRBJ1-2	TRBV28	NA	TGTGCCAGCAGTTTACAGGGCTTCTATGGCTACACCTTC	CASSLQGFYGYTF
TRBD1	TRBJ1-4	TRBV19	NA	TGTGCCAGTAGTATTTACCGGGACAGGCCTGGTGAAAAACTGTTTTTT	CASSIYRDRPGEKLFF
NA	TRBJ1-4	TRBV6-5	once	TGTGCCAGCAGTTACGGGACATATGCAACTAATGAAAAACTGTTTTTT	CASSYGTYATNEKLFF
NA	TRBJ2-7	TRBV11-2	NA	TGTGCCAGCAGCTTAGTAACGCTGGGGGGGCGGGTAGGGCAGTACTTC	CASSLVTLGGRVGQYF
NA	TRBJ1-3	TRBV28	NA	TGTGCCAGCAGTATTCTGGACCCAGGGGCTTCTGGAAACACCATATATTTT	CASSILDPGASGNTIYF
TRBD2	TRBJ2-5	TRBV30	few	TGTGCCTTACTAGCGGGAGGGGAGACCCAGTACTTC	CALLAGGETQYF
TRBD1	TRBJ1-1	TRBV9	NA	TGTGCCAGCAGCGTAGAGGGGACAGGGACCCCTTTCTTT	CASSVEGTGTPFF
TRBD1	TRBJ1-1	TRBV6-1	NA	TGTGCCAGCAGTGAAAGTAGACAGGGTGAAGCTTTCTTT	CASSESRQGEAFF
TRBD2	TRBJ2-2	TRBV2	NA	TGTGCCAGCGAAGCGGGGAAGAACACCGGGGAGCTGTTTTTT	CASEAGKNTGELFF
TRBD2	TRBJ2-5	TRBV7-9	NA	TGTGCCAGCAGCCCAGCGGGAGGGTACCAAGAGACCCAGTACTTC	CASSPAGGYQETQYF
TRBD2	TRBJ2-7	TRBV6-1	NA	TGTGCCAGCAGTCTTAGCGGGGAAACCTACGAGCAGTACTTC	CASSLSGETYEQYF
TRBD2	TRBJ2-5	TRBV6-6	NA	TGTGCCAGCAGGTTAGCGGGAGTGGAGACCCAGTACTTC	CASRLAGVETQYF
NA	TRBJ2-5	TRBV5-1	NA	TGCGCCAGCAGCTTGCTTCAGGGCGAAGAGACCCAGTACTTC	CASSLLQGEETQYF
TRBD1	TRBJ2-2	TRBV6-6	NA	TGTGCCAGCAGTGTTATCGGACAGGGAGAAACCGGGGAGCTGTTTTTT	CASSVIGQGETGELFF
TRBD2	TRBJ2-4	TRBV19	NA	TGTGCCAGTAGAACAATAGCGGGAGGCTTGGGCAAAAACATTCAGTACTTC	CASRTIAGGLGKNIQYF